This T cell receptor beta chain stems from a study of OX40 agonist ivuxolimab in advanced cancers. Germline V lookup: CDR1 SGHDT, CDR2 YYEEEE. The CDR3 consists of 16 residues. With 2 bases clipped from V and 5 bases from J, the junction kept 8 bases outside the gene matches. This clone was seen a single time. Repertoires were generated with immunoSEQ multiplex PCR, while TCRdb's copy carries only in-frame clones and drops some. The sample lists tens of thousands of clones; about 87% were seen once. The TCR sequence derives from an adult with an advanced solid tumor such as melanoma, head and neck, liver or kidney cancer. The chain employs TRBV5-6 and TRBJ2-2, with TRBD1 matching 8 bases. Specimen: CD4+ or CD8+ T cells sorted from blood, collected in a trial of the OX40 agonist ivuxolimab. CDR3 amino acids: CASSFVQGARTGELFF. CDR3 nucleotide sequence: TGTGCCAGCAGCTTTGTCCAGGGGGCTCGAACCGGGGAGCTGTTTTTT. The full variable domain, its missing parts supplied by reference TRBV5-6 and TRBJ2-2, is DAGVTQSPTHLIKTRGQQVTLRCSPKSGHDTVSWYQQALGQGPQFIFQYYEEEERQRGNFPDRFSGHQFPNYSSELNVNALLLGDSALYLCASSFVQGARTGELFFGEGSRLTVL.